Here is one TCR beta chain with its context. No antigen is known for it. This specimen comes from a study of cytomegalovirus exposure and HLA in healthy donors. Whole-study findings and limits: Most of the CMV-associated TCR beta chains (in a later analysis) appeared to be HLA-restricted. Among donors in an Asian-associated ancestry cluster, a later analysis reportedly found fewer N-insertions than the approximately 700-donor mean. Differences between HLA loci emerged in a later analysis of TCR association rates, with DRB1 most and HLA-C fewest.

Between the trimmed V and J ends, which lost 3 bases and 4 bases, there was a span of 12 bases. The CDR3 spans 13 residues. CDR1 is GTSNPN, CDR2 SVGIG, per germline (reference sequence). The PCR had 60 Vbeta and 13 Jbeta primers. Original handling: Some 9.9 million shared chains were among approximately 87 million unique TCR beta chains counted in a later analysis. Sequencing used immunoSEQ multiplex PCR; TCRdb keeps in-frame clones, though not all of them. V and J calls and clone size come straight from that table; D and trimming were deduced from the DNA. The sample carries about 160,000 clones, roughly four fifths recorded once.

The receptor was isolated from a man aged 50-60 years in good health and CMV-seropositive. This chain connects TRBV30 to TRBJ2-5; TRBD1 is a possible D gene (5 bases). Sequenced input: PBMCs. CDR3 loop: CAWRGRVRETQYF. The CDR3 DNA follows: TGTGCCTGGAGAGGCAGGGTGAGAGAGACCCAGTACTTC.